These T cell receptor beta chains were read from a single sample in a study of blood T cell repertoires in COVID-19. The repertoire was sequenced with immunoSEQ multiplex PCR; TCRdb's copy has only in-frame clones and lacks some. The sample carries more than 50,000 clones, roughly 78% recorded once. Sequencing was performed on peripheral blood. These receptors all stem from a human donor in a cohort sampled during active COVID-19. Each CDR3 is given with its conserved first and last residue. The order of the fields is V gene, J gene, CDR3 protein.

V: TRBV12-3/TRBV12-4; J: TRBJ1-5; CDR3: CASSPIRVPQHF
V: TRBV6-2/TRBV6-3; J: TRBJ2-7; CDR3: CASSNSGSGYEQYF
V: TRBV6-7; J: TRBJ1-2; CDR3: CASSYVRQCCYGYTF
V: TRBV6-5; J: TRBJ2-5; CDR3: CASSYGRGLSETQYF
V: TRBV28; J: TRBJ2-7; CDR3: CASSSTSTASYEQYF
V: TRBV24-1; J: TRBJ2-7; CDR3: CATSERGYGEQYF
V: TRBV27; J: TRBJ1-1; CDR3: CASSQNRGLGTEAFF
V: TRBV30; J: TRBJ2-7; CDR3: CAWSVPGTGVWYEQYF
V: TRBV5-6; J: TRBJ2-7; CDR3: CASSLVKREESYEQYF
V: TRBV5-1; J: TRBJ1-3; CDR3: CASSTGQNRDTIYF
V: TRBV2; J: TRBJ1-1; CDR3: CASKEWTEAFF
V: TRBV20-1; J: TRBJ1-1; CDR3: CSARGAEAFF
V: TRBV7-3; J: TRBJ2-1; CDR3: CASSFGQDEQFF
V: TRBV4-2; J: TRBJ2-7; CDR3: CASSQDMSGVYEQYF
V: TRBV7-8; J: TRBJ2-1; CDR3: CASSLRNHVVHMGDPYNEQFF
V: TRBV7-9; J: TRBJ2-7; CDR3: CASSAQSDRSYEQYF
V: TRBV21-1; J: TRBJ2-5; CDR3: CASSKRGYGETQYF
V: TRBV5-1; J: TRBJ2-7; CDR3: CASSGQGGTYEQYF
V: TRBV21-1; J: TRBJ2-3; CDR3: CASIPTTRPSTDTQYF
V: TRBV15; J: TRBJ2-7; CDR3: CATSRGGGSSYEQYF
V: TRBV5-4; J: TRBJ2-7; CDR3: CASSSGTVSEQYF
V: TRBV3-1/TRBV3-2; J: TRBJ1-2; CDR3: CASSQDGGYTF
V: TRBV5-1; J: TRBJ2-2; CDR3: CASKGGGVDTGELFF
V: TRBV18; J: TRBJ1-2; CDR3: CASSPDRNYGYTF
V: TRBV6-2/TRBV6-3; J: TRBJ2-1; CDR3: CASSYPGLAGNEQFF
V: TRBV28; J: TRBJ2-7; CDR3: CASAPGAGAYLQYF
V: TRBV7-2; J: TRBJ1-1; CDR3: CASSLESGSKAFF
V: TRBV7-9; J: TRBJ2-7; CDR3: CASSLAAGRDNEQYF
V: TRBV19; J: TRBJ1-3; CDR3: CASPSPGQLLGGNTIYF
V: TRBV4-2; J: TRBJ2-7; CDR3: CASSQAGTGGYEQYF
V: TRBV5-1; J: TRBJ2-2; CDR3: CASSLDSSGNSKTGELFF
V: TRBV18; J: TRBJ2-7; CDR3: CASGRDRHYEQYF
V: TRBV18; J: TRBJ2-7; CDR3: CASSLGLAGAYEQYF
V: TRBV28; J: TRBJ1-5; CDR3: CASASTGIGNQPQHF
V: TRBV24-1; J: TRBJ2-7; CDR3: CATSEQGSSYEQYF
V: TRBV18; J: TRBJ1-6; CDR3: CASSPQGQINSPLHF
V: TRBV14; J: TRBJ2-2; CDR3: CASSQIGSGVTGELFF
V: TRBV3-1/TRBV3-2; J: TRBJ1-3; CDR3: CASSQGEVNTIYF
V: TRBV9; J: TRBJ2-7; CDR3: CASSVGSSGGGSEQYF
V: TRBV28; J: TRBJ2-7; CDR3: CASTPGGSAYEQYF
V: TRBV5-4; J: TRBJ2-7; CDR3: CASSFSGTSRSEQYF
V: TRBV30; J: TRBJ1-6; CDR3: CAWSVLGGRSPLHF
V: TRBV6-2/TRBV6-3; J: TRBJ2-7; CDR3: CASSYLHEQYF
V: TRBV4-3; J: TRBJ2-7; CDR3: CASSQDVGQGVYEQYF
V: TRBV7-2; J: TRBJ2-5; CDR3: CASSLPRKGATQYF
V: TRBV28; J: TRBJ2-7; CDR3: CASSRHRDHPYEQYF
V: TRBV5-1; J: TRBJ2-7; CDR3: CASSLIVAGGGEQYF
V: TRBV15; J: TRBJ1-2; CDR3: CATSIRRQGYGYTF